Listed below are T cell receptor beta chains from one sample, sequenced in a study of OX40 agonist ivuxolimab in advanced cancers. Only in-frame clones appear in the TCRdb table, and some are missing; sequencing was by immunoSEQ multiplex PCR. The sample includes roughly 44,000 clones, 86% of them seen just once. This material consisted of CD4+ or CD8+ T cells sorted from blood, taken in a trial of the OX40 agonist ivuxolimab. The receptors shown here come from an adult with an advanced solid tumor such as melanoma, head and neck, liver or kidney cancer. CDR3s include the opening cysteine and the closing phenylalanine or tryptophan. A D gene is named only where the DNA matches it firmly. Some rows mark clone size as missing; the rest say once, few, many or name a class of expanded clone.

V gene	J gene	CDR3 length	clone size	D gene	CDR3 DNA	CDR3 protein
TRBV7-9	TRBJ1-2	15	NA	NA	TGTGCCAGCAGCTCACTAGGGGAAGGGGCGAGAGGCTACACCTTC	CASSSLGEGARGYTF
TRBV5-1	TRBJ1-6	13	NA	NA	TGCGCCAGCAGCTTAGAGGGGAGATCACCCCTCCACTTT	CASSLEGRSPLHF
TRBV5-4	TRBJ2-7	15	NA	TRBD1	TGTGCCAGCAGCTTAGGGCAGGGGGAAGGCTACGAGCAGTACTTC	CASSLGQGEGYEQYF
TRBV6-5	TRBJ2-7	15	NA	NA	TGTGCCAGCAGTTACACCCGGCTGAGCTCCTACGAGCAGTACTTC	CASSYTRLSSYEQYF
TRBV27	TRBJ2-2	17	NA	NA	TGTGCCAGCAGAACGAAGGATGGGGGGGGCCCTTTCGGGGAGCTGTTTTTT	CASRTKDGGGPFGELFF
TRBV19	TRBJ1-1	13	NA	NA	TGTGCCAGTAGTATTGTGGGGCGGGGTGAAGCTTTCTTT	CASSIVGRGEAFF
TRBV5-4	TRBJ1-2	13	NA	NA	TGTGCCAGCAGCTTTAGGACTGACTATGGCTACACCTTC	CASSFRTDYGYTF
TRBV5-4	TRBJ2-7	14	NA	TRBD1	TGTGCCAGCAGCTGGGGACAGGACGGCTACGAGCAGTACTTC	CASSWGQDGYEQYF
TRBV7-3	TRBJ2-3	16	NA	NA	TGTGCCAGCAGCACTAGCGATTCAGGGGGCCCAGATACGCAGTATTTT	CASSTSDSGGPDTQYF
TRBV7-6	TRBJ2-6	15	NA	NA	TGTGCCAGCAGCCAAGCGCGGTCTGGGGCCAACGTCCTGACTTTC	CASSQARSGANVLTF
TRBV10-1	TRBJ1-1	14	NA	NA	TGCGCCAGCAGGCCCGGGGGGCTGAACACTGAAGCTTTCTTT	CASRPGGLNTEAFF
TRBV7-6	TRBJ2-7	13	NA	NA	TGTGCCAGCAGCTTGAACTCCCCCTACGAGCAGTACTTC	CASSLNSPYEQYF
TRBV14	TRBJ2-2	16	once	NA	TGTGCCAGCAGCCAAATCGGGTTCCAGAACACCGGGGAGCTGTTTTTT	CASSQIGFQNTGELFF
TRBV29-1	TRBJ1-2	11	once	NA	TGCAGCGTGACAGAGGTTCGGGGCTACACCTTC	CSVTEVRGYTF
TRBV7-9	TRBJ1-2	15	NA	NA	TGTGCCAGCAGCTTAATGACGTCGCACAACTATGGCTACACCTTC	CASSLMTSHNYGYTF
TRBV5-5	TRBJ1-2	14	NA	NA	TGTGCCAGCAGCTCGGACAGCCTACACTATGGCTACACCTTC	CASSSDSLHYGYTF
TRBV7-7	TRBJ2-3	17	NA	TRBD2	TGTGCTAGCAGCCCCGGACTAGCGGGGGCCAGCACAGATACGCAGTATTTT	CASSPGLAGASTDTQYF
TRBV25-1	TRBJ2-7	17	NA	NA	TGTGCCAGCAGTAGCCTTGGCGGTCTGGGACCGGACTACGAGCAGTACTTC	CASSSLGGLGPDYEQYF
TRBV10-3	TRBJ2-7	15	NA	TRBD1	TGTGCCATCAGTCTAACCGGGACAGGGGCCTCCGAGCAGTACTTC	CAISLTGTGASEQYF
TRBV19	TRBJ2-1	14	NA	TRBD1	TGTGCCAGTAGTATAACAGGGGATTACAATGAGCAGTTCTTC	CASSITGDYNEQFF
TRBV2	TRBJ1-5	14	NA	TRBD1	TGTGCCAGAGGGGGGACAGGGGACGACCAGCCCCAGCATTTT	CARGGTGDDQPQHF
TRBV11-2	TRBJ1-2	16	NA	TRBD1	TGTGCCAGCCGTATGGGGTCCCAGGGGGCACGGTATGGCTACACCTTC	CASRMGSQGARYGYTF
TRBV9	TRBJ2-1	18	NA	NA	TGTGCCAGCAGCGTAGTTGGGGGGTCCCCGACTTCTTACAATGAGCAGTTCTTC	CASSVVGGSPTSYNEQFF
TRBV7-7	TRBJ1-1	13	NA	NA	TGTGCTAGCAGCTTCGTAAAGAACACTGAAGCTTTCTTT	CASSFVKNTEAFF
TRBV4-3	TRBJ2-3	15	NA	NA	TGCGCCAGCAGCCCCTCCCGGGCCGGCACAGATACGCAGTATTTT	CASSPSRAGTDTQYF
TRBV12-5	TRBJ1-2	15	NA	NA	TGTGCTAGTGGTTTGGTAGACCCCGGGAGGAATGGCTACACCTTC	CASGLVDPGRNGYTF
TRBV25-1	TRBJ2-2	17	NA	NA	TGTGCCAGCAGTGATAAGGCGGCGCCCCCAAGGCCCGGGGAGCTGTTTTTT	CASSDKAAPPRPGELFF
TRBV7-9	TRBJ1-5	13	NA	TRBD1	TGTGCCAGCAGCCGGGGACAGGAATCAGTCGTGCATTTT	CASSRGQESVVHF
TRBV19	TRBJ2-6	16	NA	NA	TGTGCCTCTTGGGGGAACACGGGAACTGGGGCCAACGTCCTGACTTTC	CASWGNTGTGANVLTF
TRBV7-2	TRBJ1-2	15	NA	NA	TGTGCCAGCAGCTTAGCCCGAGGGCCTAACTATGGCTACACCTTC	CASSLARGPNYGYTF
TRBV11-2	TRBJ1-2	13	NA	NA	TGTGCCAGCACCCTGGGGCAGGGAGGCGGCTACACCTTC	CASTLGQGGGYTF
TRBV6-1	TRBJ2-3	18	NA	TRBD1	TGTGCCAGCAGTGAAGCGAAGGGACAGGGCCCGCTAGAAAATACGCAGTATTTT	CASSEAKGQGPLENTQYF
TRBV19	TRBJ2-7	18	NA	TRBD1	TGTGCCAGTAGTATTCCCCAGCGGCCGGGACAGGCTGTTTACGAGCAGTACTTC	CASSIPQRPGQAVYEQYF
TRBV2	TRBJ1-1	14	NA	NA	TGTGCCAGCAGTGATGTCAGACAGAACACTGAAGCTTTCTTT	CASSDVRQNTEAFF
TRBV7-9	TRBJ2-3	14	NA	NA	TGTGCCAGCAGCTTAGGAGGCCGCACAGATACGCAGTATTTT	CASSLGGRTDTQYF
TRBV18	TRBJ2-7	14	few	TRBD1	TGTGCCAGCTCACCTGGGGACAGCTCCTACGAGCAGTACTTC	CASSPGDSSYEQYF
TRBV5-5	TRBJ2-7	13	few	NA	TGTGCCAGCAGCTTGGGGACAGACTACGAGCAGTACTTC	CASSLGTDYEQYF
TRBV21-1	TRBJ1-5	14	NA	NA	TGTGCCAGCAGCAAAGGGCCGGGAGGACAGCCCCAGCATTTT	CASSKGPGGQPQHF
TRBV27	TRBJ1-4	14	NA	NA	TGTGCCAGCAGTCCCGTAGGGGATAATGAAAAACTGTTTTTT	CASSPVGDNEKLFF
TRBV10-2	TRBJ2-3	13	few	NA	TGCGCCAGTAAAAGCGGGCTCACAGATACGCAGTATTTT	CASKSGLTDTQYF
TRBV6-5	TRBJ2-2	15	NA	TRBD1	TGTGCCTCCTCCCCGGGACAGGGTTTCGCCGGGGAGCTGTTTTTT	CASSPGQGFAGELFF
TRBV7-9	TRBJ1-5	15	once	TRBD1	TGTGCCAGCAGCCTCGGGACAGGGGGTAATCAGCCCCAGCATTTT	CASSLGTGGNQPQHF
TRBV11-2	TRBJ1-5	14	NA	NA	TGTGCCAGCAGCCCCCTACCGAGCAATCAGCCCCAGCATTTT	CASSPLPSNQPQHF
TRBV18	TRBJ1-2	15	NA	NA	TGTGCCAGCTCACCGGAATGGGGTTTCTCGGATGGCTACACCTTC	CASSPEWGFSDGYTF
TRBV6-1	TRBJ2-7	15	NA	NA	TGTGCCAGCAGTGAGGGGGCCCTTGAATACTACGAGCAGTACTTC	CASSEGALEYYEQYF
TRBV9	TRBJ2-5	14	NA	NA	TGTGCCAGCAGCAAACGACAGAGCCAAGAGACCCAGTACTTC	CASSKRQSQETQYF
TRBV4-1	TRBJ2-7	15	NA	TRBD1	TGCGCCAGCAGCCAAGAGTGGGGGACAGCAGACGAGCAGTACTTC	CASSQEWGTADEQYF
TRBV19	TRBJ2-1	15	NA	NA	TGTGCCTCTAGGGGTGGGACCCTTTCCGGGGATGAGCAGTTCTTC	CASRGGTLSGDEQFF
TRBV7-8	TRBJ1-4	16	NA	TRBD1	TGTGCCAGCAGCTCAACCCGGGACAGGCCTAATGAAAAACTGTTTTTT	CASSSTRDRPNEKLFF